The rows below give T cell receptor beta chains drawn from one sample of a study of response to subunit inactivated influenza vaccine. In TCRdb, the RT-PCR reads were re-called with MiXCR into one record per CDR3 protein. Seen here are over 650,000 distinct CDR3 sequences, less than 20% observed once, and the top ten hold roughly 11%. The source was PBMCs from blood, collected more than 4 days after vaccination. The receptors here all came from a man aged 50-60 years who received an inactivated influenza vaccine. Both conserved end residues are part of each CDR3. A D gene is named only where the DNA matches it firmly. Not all rows give a size; the values are once, few, many and, for expanded clones, a class.

abundance,v_gene,d_gene,j_gene,CDR3aa,CDR3nt
many,TRBV20-1,NA,TRBJ2-7,CSAPKTGSTYEQYF,TGCAGTGCACCTAAGACAGGATCAACCTACGAGCAGTACTTC
NA,TRBV5-1,NA,TRBJ2-5,CASRTGRGETQYF,TGCGCCAGCAGGACGGGGCGGGGAGAGACCCAGTACTTC
few,TRBV4-3,TRBD2,TRBJ2-1,CASSQDFGGRALWNEQFF,TGCGCCAGCAGCCAAGATTTTGGCGGGAGGGCCCTTTGGAATGAGCAGTTCTTC
few,TRBV4-1,TRBD1,TRBJ2-3,CASSQRTGDADTQYF,TGCGCCAGCAGCCAACGGACAGGGGATGCAGATACGCAGTATTTT
few,TRBV5-1,TRBD2,TRBJ2-7,CASTPGGSSYEQYF,TGCGCCAGCACTCCGGGGGGAAGCTCCTACGAGCAGTACTTC
few,TRBV11-2,TRBD2,TRBJ2-1,CASTSRGSGSLSYNEQFF,TGTGCCAGCACCTCGAGGGGTAGCGGGAGTTTGTCCTACAATGAGCAGTTCTTC
few,TRBV5-1,NA,TRBJ2-1,CASSFGGHFYEQFF,TGCGCCAGCAGCTTCGGCGGACACTTTTATGAGCAGTTCTTC
NA,TRBV20-1,NA,TRBJ2-3,CSATPPSTQYF,TGCAGTGCTACCCCCCCGTCTACGCAGTATTTT
NA,TRBV10-2,NA,TRBJ2-7,CASSDHHVRYEQYF,TGCGCCAGCAGTGACCATCACGTCCGCTACGAGCAGTACTTC
many,TRBV6-2/TRBV6-3,NA,TRBJ2-5,CASSWDWPETQYF,TGTGCCAGCAGTTGGGACTGGCCGGAGACCCAGTACTTC
NA,TRBV5-1,NA,TRBJ2-2,CASSNTGLNTGELFF,TGCGCCAGCAGCAACACAGGGTTGAACACCGGGGAGCTGTTTTTT
few,TRBV5-1,NA,TRBJ2-6,CASSWGLGETGANVLTF,TGCGCCAGCAGCTGGGGATTGGGGGAAACTGGGGCCAACGTCCTGACTTTC
NA,TRBV4-2,NA,TRBJ1-2,CASSQDMGYHGYTF,TGTGCCAGCAGCCAAGATATGGGGTATCATGGCTACACCTTC
many,TRBV5-1,NA,TRBJ2-5,CASSLGSAETQYF,TGTGCCAGCAGCTTAGGGTCGGCGGAGACCCAGTACTTC
NA,TRBV5-1,NA,TRBJ2-3,CASSLTRPSPDTQYF,TGCGCCAGCAGCTTGACTCGGCCTTCACCGGATACGCAGTATTTT
NA,TRBV11-3,NA,TRBJ2-1,CASSLGRVNNEQFF,TGTGCCAGCAGCTTAGGCAGGGTAAACAATGAGCAGTTCTTC
NA,TRBV3-1,NA,TRBJ1-1,CASSPQDVKTEAFF,TGTGCCAGCAGCCCCCAGGACGTTAAGACTGAAGCTTTCTTT
few,TRBV20-1,NA,TRBJ2-3,CSARGAGRGTDTQYF,TGCAGTGCTAGAGGAGCAGGTCGCGGCACAGATACGCAGTATTTT
few,TRBV4-2,TRBD1,TRBJ2-7,CASSHEDRGSYEQYF,TGTGCCAGCAGCCATGAGGACAGGGGGTCCTACGAGCAGTACTTC
few,TRBV29-1,TRBD2,TRBJ2-2,CSVSGTSGANTGELFF,TGCAGCGTTTCCGGGACTAGCGGGGCGAACACCGGGGAGCTGTTTTTT
NA,TRBV20-1,NA,TRBJ2-6,CSARETGANVLTF,TGCAGTGCTAGGGAAACTGGGGCCAACGTCCTGACTTTC
NA,TRBV5-5,TRBD2,TRBJ2-3,CASSYGSGGDTDTQYF,TGTGCCAGCAGCTATGGTAGCGGGGGGGACACAGATACGCAGTATTTT
NA,TRBV12-3/TRBV12-4,TRBD2,TRBJ2-2,CASKPGLAGAGELFF,TGTGCCAGCAAACCAGGACTAGCGGGAGCCGGGGAGCTGTTTTTT
many,TRBV4-3,TRBD1,TRBJ2-1,CASSHLDRGTGEQFF,TGCGCCAGCAGCCATCTCGACAGGGGAACGGGTGAGCAGTTCTTC
once,TRBV19,NA,TRBJ1-5,CASRTGGSNQPQHF,TGTGCCAGTAGGACCGGTGGTAGCAATCAGCCCCAGCATTTT
NA,TRBV20-1,TRBD2,TRBJ2-1,CSAMVPSGISYNEQFF,TGCAGTGCTATGGTACCTAGCGGGATCTCCTACAATGAGCAGTTCTTC
NA,TRBV5-1,NA,TRBJ1-2,CASSTEGYGYTF,TGCGCCAGCAGTACCGAAGGCTATGGCTACACCTTC
NA,TRBV6-5,NA,TRBJ2-5,CASSYGYPGETQYF,TGTGCCAGCAGTTACGGCTACCCGGGAGAGACCCAGTACTTC
NA,TRBV6-1,TRBD2,TRBJ2-7,CASSALGLPYELYF,TGTGCCAGCAGTGCCCTGGGACTACCCTACGAGCTGTACTTC
few,TRBV4-2,NA,TRBJ2-5,CASSRILSGESTQYF,TGTGCCAGCAGCCGAATTTTATCAGGGGAATCAACCCAGTACTTC
NA,TRBV6-5,NA,TRBJ1-4,CASSHGQPNEKLFF,TGTGCCAGCAGTCACGGACAGCCTAATGAAAAACTGTTTTTT
few,TRBV3-1,NA,TRBJ2-7,CASSQGGTGPQYF,TGTGCCAGCAGCCAAGGGGGCACGGGGCCGCAGTACTTC
few,TRBV20-1,NA,TRBJ2-1,CSARDLGGDTYNEQFF,TGCAGTGCTAGAGATCTTGGGGGGGACACCTACAATGAGCAGTTCTTC
NA,TRBV10-3,NA,TRBJ1-2,CAISAPPYGYTF,TGTGCCATCAGTGCGCCCCCCTATGGCTACACCTTC
many,TRBV5-1,NA,TRBJ2-3,CASSSSQSRGTDTQYF,TGCGCCAGCAGCTCCTCACAGTCTAGGGGCACAGATACGCAGTATTTT
few,TRBV7-9,TRBD1,TRBJ2-5,CASRLQTGLQETQYF,TGTGCCAGCAGATTACAGACAGGGCTTCAAGAGACCCAGTACTTC
few,TRBV27,TRBD2,TRBJ2-2,CASTGKYAAGPTGELFF,TGTGCCAGCACGGGGAAGTACGCAGCGGGACCCACCGGGGAGCTGTTTTTT
few,TRBV20-1,NA,TRBJ1-5,CSASVGPLNQPQHF,TGCAGTGCTAGTGTGGGACCGCTCAATCAGCCCCAGCATTTT
few,TRBV7-9,NA,TRBJ2-3,CASSLVGGRITDTQYF,TGTGCCAGCAGCTTAGTAGGCGGGCGGATCACAGATACGCAGTATTTT
NA,TRBV5-1,TRBD1,TRBJ1-1,CASSQGQESTEAFF,TGCGCCAGCAGCCAGGGACAGGAGTCCACTGAAGCTTTCTTT
once,TRBV20-1,NA,TRBJ2-1,CCASPQRDNTYNEQFF,TGCTGTGCTAGCCCCCAGCGGGACAACACCTACAATGAGCAGTTCTTC
few,TRBV20-1,NA,TRBJ1-4,CSARQDSRNEKLFF,TGCAGTGCTAGGCAGGACTCAAGAAATGAAAAACTGTTTTTT
NA,TRBV6-1,TRBD2,TRBJ2-7,CASSPGLAGGKQYEQYF,TGTGCCAGCAGCCCGGGACTAGCGGGAGGAAAGCAGTACGAGCAGTACTTC
few,TRBV27,NA,TRBJ1-6,CASSPSDRSSPLHF,TGTGCCAGCAGTCCTTCGGACAGAAGTTCACCCCTCCACTTT
few,TRBV5-5,NA,TRBJ2-2,CASSFGRRANTGELFF,TGTGCCAGCAGCTTTGGCAGGAGGGCGAACACCGGGGAGCTGTTTTTT
few,TRBV6-2/TRBV6-3,TRBD2,TRBJ2-7,CASSYIASGTRSYEQYF,TGTGCCAGCAGTTACATCGCTAGCGGGACCCGCTCCTACGAGCAGTACTTC